This is a list of T cell receptor beta chains from one sample in a study of CXCR3-negative and CXCR3-positive naive CD8 T cells. TCRdb derives one entry per CDR3 protein from the 5' RACE reads, leaving out DNA. Across tens of thousands of distinct CDR3 sequences, the top ten clones capture roughly 10% of the sample. The source material was memory CD8+ T cells from blood. Source of these receptors: a human donor in good health. Some clones in this sample may be carry-over from other donors' samples. Each CDR3 is given with its conserved first and last residue.

j_gene: TRBJ2-4
v_gene: TRBV25-1
CDR3aa: CASSEPQGAGENIQYF

j_gene: TRBJ1-1
v_gene: TRBV4-3
CDR3aa: CASSQSRGGAAEAFF

j_gene: TRBJ2-2
v_gene: TRBV7-7
CDR3aa: CASSLGLLSGGPKMNTGELFF

j_gene: TRBJ1-1
v_gene: TRBV14
CDR3aa: CASSPFEGPNTEAFF

j_gene: TRBJ2-1
v_gene: TRBV18
CDR3aa: CASSPPGKPGARQVLVYNEQFF

j_gene: TRBJ2-3
v_gene: TRBV4-3
CDR3aa: CASSQVSGTPDTQYF

j_gene: TRBJ2-7
v_gene: TRBV29-1
CDR3aa: CSVDSGLAGGSYEQYF

j_gene: TRBJ1-6
v_gene: TRBV2
CDR3aa: CASSEPRQGYSPLHF

j_gene: TRBJ2-5
v_gene: TRBV6-2/TRBV6-3
CDR3aa: CASSYGGLRETQYF

j_gene: TRBJ2-7
v_gene: TRBV28
CDR3aa: CASSLSQGAVYEQYF

j_gene: TRBJ1-1
v_gene: TRBV4-3
CDR3aa: CASSHNPDGDTEAFF

j_gene: TRBJ2-1
v_gene: TRBV7-8
CDR3aa: CASSSDRQGRSIYNEQFF

j_gene: TRBJ2-6
v_gene: TRBV23-1
CDR3aa: CARGRDGANVLTF

j_gene: TRBJ2-1
v_gene: TRBV3-2
CDR3aa: CASSQVDSLAEQFF

j_gene: TRBJ1-1
v_gene: TRBV29-1
CDR3aa: CSVENGLNTEAFF